Below, 19 T cell receptor beta chains from the same sample are listed, as sequenced in a study of OX40 agonist ivuxolimab in advanced cancers. TCRdb's copy holds only in-frame clones and misses some; the assay was immunoSEQ multiplex PCR. The sample lists about 64,000 clones; 84% were seen once. Sequences were derived from CD4+ or CD8+ T cells sorted from blood, sampled in a trial of the OX40 agonist ivuxolimab. Every receptor here comes from an adult with an advanced solid tumor such as melanoma, head and neck, liver or kidney cancer.

For the CDR3, the DNA is TGTGCCAGCAGGCCGTTACAGGGGGCTGGGACTGAAGCTTTCTTT. This translates into CASRPLQGAGTEAFF. This rearrangement joins TRBV2 to TRBJ1-1, with TRBD1 identical over 9 bases. The V segment lost 6 bases and the J segment 5 bases; nucleotides outside the gene matches: 10. CDR1 is SNHLY and CDR2 is FYNNEI in the germline V gene. The CDR3 extends over 15 amino acids.

This clone occurred once. V is TRBV28 and J is TRBJ2-2; D may be TRBD1 or TRBD2 (5 bases each). Trimming stripped 4 bases from V and 4 bases from J, with 19 bases between. CDR3 length: 17 amino acids. Germline lookup yields CDR1 MDHEN and CDR2 SYDVKM. The CDR3 here is CASSSPGTPSSTGELFF. CDR3 in DNA: TGTGCCAGCAGTTCGCCGGGGACCCCATCCAGCACCGGGGAGCTGTTTTTT.

This sequence joins TRBV10-2 and TRBJ2-7, with 8 bases that match TRBD2. Trimming cost V 8 bases and J 1 base; bases outside gene matches: 4. This CDR3 is built from 13 residues. Per the germline V gene, CDR1 is WSHSY and CDR2 is SAAADI. CDR3 amino acids: CASVKRESYEQYF. The CDR3 DNA follows: TGCGCCAGCGTTAAGCGGGAGTCCTACGAGCAGTACTTC.

The rearrangement links TRBV20-1 to TRBJ1-2; D is uncertain. The germline gives CDR1 DFQATT, CDR2 SNEGSKA (reference sequence). V gave up 0 bases and J gave up 8 bases, with 7 bases separating them. The CDR3 length is 11 residues. The CDR3 reads CSARDRVGYTF. In DNA, the CDR3 is TGCAGTGCTAGAGATAGGGTAGGCTACACCTTC.

This chain connects TRBV10-3 to TRBJ2-7; unclear D gene. CDR3 length equals 13 residues. Per germline, CDR1 ENHRY and CDR2 SYGVKD. Trimming removed 4 bases at V and 3 bases at J, with 10 bases between. The CDR3 region has the DNA TGTGCCATCAGTGCCAGCGAGTACTACGAGCAGTACTTC. Amino acids: CAISASEYYEQYF.

The chain combines TRBV9 with TRBJ2-1; D is possibly TRBD2 (5 bases). V was clipped by 0 bases and J by 3 bases, with 10 bases between them. Per germline, CDR1 SGDLS and CDR2 YYNGEE. The CDR3 extends over 15 amino acids. This CDR3 reads CASSVDGAVYNEQFF. CDR3 nucleotides: TGTGCCAGCAGCGTAGACGGAGCGGTCTACAATGAGCAGTTCTTC.

The chain uses TRBV30 and TRBJ2-3; 7 nucleotides agree with TRBD2. Germline V gene lookup returns CDR1 GTSNPN and CDR2 SVGIG (reference sequence). The CDR3 spans 12 residues. V was clipped by 0 bases and J by 13 bases; unmatched bases: 7. CDR3 residues: CAWSVFSGVEYF. The CDR3 nucleotides are TGTGCCTGGAGTGTATTCAGCGGGGTTGAGTATTTT. Based on the CDR3 plus reference TRBV30 and TRBJ2-3, the full variable domain is SQTIHQWPATLVQPVGSPLSLECTVEGTSNPNLYWYRQAAGRGLQLLFYSVGIGQISSEVPQNLSASRPQDRQFILSSKKLLLSDSGFYLCAWSVFSGVEYFGPGTRLTVL.

V usage is TRBV5-1 and J usage is TRBJ1-2; D gene uncertain. This CDR3 region has 14 residues. V lost 9 bases and J 3 bases, leaving 18 bases between the germline ends. The germline CDR1 and CDR2 sequences are SGHRS and YFSETQ. CDR3 amino acids: CATSLVPGDYGYTF. In DNA form, the CDR3 reads TGCGCCACCTCCCTGGTCCCGGGCGACTATGGCTACACCTTC.

In this sample, this clone turned up a few times. This chain links TRBV11-3 with TRBJ2-3; 16 bases agree with TRBD2. Trimming cost V 3 bases and J 4 bases; bases outside gene matches: 10. In germline, CDR1 is SGHNT, CDR2 YENEEA. The CDR3 is made up of 19 amino acids. CDR3 residues: CASSFATGLAGGSSDTQYF. CDR3 DNA sequence: TGTGCCAGCAGCTTCGCGACGGGACTAGCGGGAGGGTCTTCAGATACGCAGTATTTT.

The chain is built from TRBV30 and TRBJ2-1; D is perhaps TRBD1 (7 bases). V lost 2 bases to trimming and J lost 2 bases, with 16 bases between them. The CDR3 totals 16 residues. Germline V gives CDR1 GTSNPN, CDR2 SVGIG (reference sequence). CDR3 sequence: CAWSPRTGLPYNEQFF. The CDR3 DNA sequence: TGTGCCTGGAGTCCCCGGACAGGACTACCCTACAATGAGCAGTTCTTC.

The chain uses TRBV7-3 and TRBJ2-5; no reliable D call. The CDR3 is 12 amino acids. Between the trimmed V and J ends, which lost 0 bases and 5 bases, there was a span of 4 bases. Germline CDR1 SGHTA, CDR2 FQGTGA. CDR3 sequence (DNA): TGTGCCAGCAGCTTAACGTCCGAGACCCAGTACTTC. Protein product: CASSLTSETQYF.

This chain connects TRBV9 to TRBJ2-1; 7 nucleotides match TRBD2. From germline, CDR1 is SGDLS and CDR2 YYNGEE. The CDR3 totals 16 residues. V shed 2 bases and J 3 bases; nucleotides not matched to a gene: 8. CDR3 nucleotide sequence: TGTGCCAGCAGCGTCCTCCCGGGGAGGGGCTACAATGAGCAGTTCTTC. Translated, it gives CASSVLPGRGYNEQFF.

The V and J genes are TRBV7-3 and TRBJ2-2, with D possibly TRBD2 on 6 matching bases. Trimming left V 5 bases short and J 2 bases short, with 18 bases between. The V gene's germline CDR1 is SGHTA and CDR2 FQGTGA. The CDR3 runs to 17 residues. CDR3 loop: CASSLFPGTSNTGELFF. In DNA form, the CDR3 reads TGTGCCAGCAGCCTATTCCCCGGGACTTCAAACACCGGGGAGCTGTTTTTT.

The gene calls are TRBV5-4 and TRBJ2-7; the D gene could be TRBD1 or TRBD2 (5 bases each). V shed 3 bases and J shed 6 bases, with 16 bases lying between them. There are 14 residues in the CDR3. Germline CDR1 and CDR2: SGHNT and YYREEE (reference sequence). The CDR3 loop is CASSSDGANSEQYF. CDR3 sequence (DNA): TGTGCCAGCAGCTCGGACGGGGCGAATTCCGAGCAGTACTTC.

This chain uses TRBV11-2 with TRBJ1-5, with 7 positions matching TRBD1. Looked up from germline, CDR1 is SGHAT and CDR2 is FQNNGV. The V and J ends lost 1 base and 6 bases, in that order; junction bases with no gene match: 9. The CDR3 sequence is 16 residues long. CDR3 bases: TGTGCCAGCAGCTTAGGGGGCAGGGGGGTCGGTCAGCCCCAGCATTTT. The encoded protein is CASSLGGRGVGQPQHF.

The CDR3 sequence is CAWSVRYEQFF. CDR3 nucleotide sequence: TGTGCCTGGAGTGTACGATATGAGCAGTTCTTC. V usage is TRBV30 and J usage is TRBJ2-1; D gene uncertain. This CDR3 comprises 11 residues. Germline values: CDR1 GTSNPN, CDR2 SVGIG (reference sequence). V lost 0 bases to trimming and J lost 8 bases, with 5 bases between them.

The J gene is TRBJ2-5, the V gene TRBV21-1; TRBD2 is the table's D call and was not checked against the DNA. TRBV21-1 is a known pseudogene. This CDR3 has 17 amino acids. CDR3 DNA sequence: TGTGCCAGCAGCAAAACCCCGGGTCTCCTCTACCAAGAGACCCAGTACTTC. Its protein product is CASSKTPGLLYQETQYF.

This clone has a handful of counts. The chain carries TRBV7-9 and TRBJ2-7, with 9 bases matching TRBD1. The V segment lost 4 bases and the J segment 2 bases; nucleotides outside the gene matches: 6. This CDR3 has 15 residues. Germline V lookup: CDR1 SEHNR, CDR2 FQNEAQ (reference sequence). For the CDR3, the DNA is TGTGCCAGCAGCTCGGACAGGGGCTCCCCCTACGAGCAGTACTTC. Its translation is CASSSDRGSPYEQYF.

Only one count was recorded for this clone. V usage is TRBV4-2 and J usage is TRBJ2-7; 13 bases agree with TRBD2. The CDR3 runs to 16 residues. The ends lost 1 base at V and 4 bases at J; junction bases unmatched: 4. Per germline, CDR1 LGHNA and CDR2 YNFKEQ. CDR3 nucleotides: TGTGCCAGCAGCCAAGTGGGGACTAGCGGGAAATACGAGCAGTACTTC. Residues: CASSQVGTSGKYEQYF.